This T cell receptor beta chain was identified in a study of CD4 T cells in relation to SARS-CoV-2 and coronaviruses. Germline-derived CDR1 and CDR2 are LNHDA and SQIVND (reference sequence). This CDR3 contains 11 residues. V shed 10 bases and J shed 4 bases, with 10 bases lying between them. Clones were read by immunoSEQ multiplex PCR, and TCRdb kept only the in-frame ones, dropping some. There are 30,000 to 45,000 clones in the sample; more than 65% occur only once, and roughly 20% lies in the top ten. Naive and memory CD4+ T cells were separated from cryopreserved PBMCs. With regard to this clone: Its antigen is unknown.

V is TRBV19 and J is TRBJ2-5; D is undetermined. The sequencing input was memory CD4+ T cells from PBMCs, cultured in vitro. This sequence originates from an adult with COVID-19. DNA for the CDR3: TGTGCCACCAGTTTCGGAGAGACCCAGTACTTC. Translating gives CATSFGETQYF. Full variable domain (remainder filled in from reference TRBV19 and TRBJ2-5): DGGITQSPKYLFRKEGQNVTLSCEQNLNHDAMYWYRQDPGQGLRLIYYSQIVNDFQKGDIAEGYSVSREKKESFPLTVTSAQKNPTAFYLCATSFGETQYFGPGTRLLVL.